Listed below are T cell receptor beta chains from one sample, sequenced in a study of CD8 T cells in Susac syndrome. Each CDR3 protein is one row after TCRdb ran MiXCR on the immunoSEQ multiplex PCR reads. The data show approximately 180,000 distinct CDR3 sequences, roughly 94% seen once. The specimen sequenced was CD4+ T cells from PBMCs. The receptors were gathered from a human donor with Susac syndrome. CDR3s include the opening cysteine and the closing phenylalanine or tryptophan. Each record gives: D gene, clone size, V gene, J gene, CDR3 protein, CDR3 DNA. The D gene is left open where the match is weak. Clone size, where shown, is once, few, many, or a class for clones that have expanded.

d_call: TRBD2
clone_size: .
v_call: TRBV20-1
j_call: TRBJ2-7
cdr3_aa: CSARDRVAGFPYEQYF
cdr3_nt: TGCAGTGCTAGAGATCGCGTAGCGGGCTTCCCCTACGAGCAGTACTTC

d_call: .
clone_size: .
v_call: TRBV10-3
j_call: TRBJ2-1
cdr3_aa: CAISEGSSSGEQFF
cdr3_nt: TGTGCCATCAGTGAGGGGTCCAGTTCGGGGGAGCAGTTCTTC

d_call: .
clone_size: .
v_call: TRBV27
j_call: TRBJ1-2
cdr3_aa: CASSLVGAPGYGYTF
cdr3_nt: TGTGCCAGCAGTTTGGTGGGGGCACCAGGCTATGGCTACACCTTC

d_call: TRBD1
clone_size: .
v_call: TRBV28
j_call: TRBJ2-6
cdr3_aa: CASSYGDRGSGANVLTF
cdr3_nt: TGTGCCAGCAGCTACGGGGACAGGGGCTCTGGGGCCAACGTCCTGACTTTC

d_call: TRBD1
clone_size: .
v_call: TRBV29-1
j_call: TRBJ2-7
cdr3_aa: CSVRDRNYEQYF
cdr3_nt: TGCAGCGTTCGGGACAGAAACTACGAGCAGTACTTC

d_call: .
clone_size: .
v_call: TRBV2
j_call: TRBJ1-2
cdr3_aa: CASSEERGYGYTF
cdr3_nt: TGTGCCAGCAGTGAAGAACGTGGCTATGGCTACACCTTC

d_call: TRBD1
clone_size: .
v_call: TRBV30
j_call: TRBJ1-1
cdr3_aa: CAWSPTGLDTEAFF
cdr3_nt: TGTGCCTGGAGTCCGACAGGGCTGGACACTGAAGCTTTCTTT

d_call: TRBD1
clone_size: .
v_call: TRBV20-1
j_call: TRBJ1-1
cdr3_aa: CSARTGGGLVFF
cdr3_nt: TGCAGTGCTCGGACAGGGGGCGGCTTAGTTTTCTTT

d_call: TRBD2
clone_size: .
v_call: TRBV20-1
j_call: TRBJ2-5
cdr3_aa: CSARDPGGGARETQYF
cdr3_nt: TGCAGTGCTAGAGATCCCGGGGGAGGGGCGCGGGAGACCCAGTACTTC

d_call: .
clone_size: .
v_call: TRBV6-5
j_call: TRBJ2-7
cdr3_aa: CASSYSGLTYEQYF
cdr3_nt: TGTGCCAGCAGTTACTCGGGCCTAACCTACGAGCAGTACTTC

d_call: TRBD1
clone_size: .
v_call: TRBV15
j_call: TRBJ2-1
cdr3_aa: CATSSTRTGGRNEQFF
cdr3_nt: TGTGCCACCAGCAGCACACGGACAGGGGGCCGAAATGAGCAGTTCTTC

d_call: TRBD1
clone_size: .
v_call: TRBV10-2
j_call: TRBJ1-5
cdr3_aa: CASSGLTGQGGQPQHF
cdr3_nt: TGCGCCAGCAGCGGACTTACGGGACAGGGGGGGCAGCCCCAGCATTTT

d_call: TRBD2
clone_size: once
v_call: TRBV18
j_call: TRBJ2-1
cdr3_aa: CASSPERLAHEQFF
cdr3_nt: TGTGCCAGCTCACCTGAACGACTAGCTCATGAGCAGTTCTTC

d_call: TRBD1
clone_size: .
v_call: TRBV5-1
j_call: TRBJ1-2
cdr3_aa: CASSLGTGGARGYTF
cdr3_nt: TGCGCCAGCAGCTTGGGAACAGGGGGAGCGCGTGGCTACACCTTC

d_call: .
clone_size: .
v_call: TRBV5-1
j_call: TRBJ1-2
cdr3_aa: CASSLEGDYGYTF
cdr3_nt: TGCGCCAGCAGCTTGGAAGGGGACTATGGCTACACCTTC

d_call: TRBD2
clone_size: few
v_call: TRBV30
j_call: TRBJ2-4
cdr3_aa: CAWSDGREAKNIQYF
cdr3_nt: TGTGCCTGGAGTGACGGGAGGGAAGCCAAAAACATTCAGTACTTC

d_call: TRBD2
clone_size: .
v_call: TRBV2
j_call: TRBJ2-1
cdr3_aa: CATLPRTSSSNEQFF
cdr3_nt: TGTGCCACCCTTCCTAGGACTAGCTCCTCCAATGAGCAGTTCTTC

d_call: TRBD2
clone_size: .
v_call: TRBV4-2
j_call: TRBJ2-1
cdr3_aa: CASSHNSGGALNEQFF
cdr3_nt: TGTGCCAGCAGCCATAATAGCGGGGGGGCCTTAAATGAGCAGTTCTTC

d_call: .
clone_size: .
v_call: TRBV20-1
j_call: TRBJ1-2
cdr3_aa: CSARVGPNYGYTF
cdr3_nt: TGCAGTGCTAGAGTTGGTCCTAACTATGGCTACACCTTC

d_call: .
clone_size: .
v_call: TRBV28
j_call: TRBJ2-1
cdr3_aa: CASTPLWVRGNEQFF
cdr3_nt: TGTGCCAGCACCCCTCTGTGGGTGCGCGGTAATGAGCAGTTCTTC

d_call: TRBD2
clone_size: .
v_call: TRBV20-1
j_call: TRBJ2-5
cdr3_aa: CSARGLAEKKETQYF
cdr3_nt: TGCAGTGCTAGGGGGCTAGCGGAGAAAAAAGAGACCCAGTACTTC

d_call: .
clone_size: .
v_call: TRBV20-1
j_call: TRBJ1-5
cdr3_aa: CSARDPGGAQHF
cdr3_nt: TGCAGTGCTAGAGACCCGGGGGGGGCCCAGCATTTT

d_call: .
clone_size: .
v_call: TRBV7-2
j_call: TRBJ2-3
cdr3_aa: CASSLNPDTQYF
cdr3_nt: TGTGCCAGCAGCTTGAATCCCGATACGCAGTATTTT

d_call: .
clone_size: .
v_call: TRBV11-2
j_call: TRBJ2-1
cdr3_aa: CASSRQASSYNEQFF
cdr3_nt: TGTGCCAGCAGCCGACAGGCAAGCTCCTACAATGAGCAGTTCTTC

d_call: .
clone_size: .
v_call: TRBV9
j_call: TRBJ2-3
cdr3_aa: CASSVGTVEGTDTQYF
cdr3_nt: TGTGCCAGCAGCGTAGGGACTGTCGAAGGCACAGATACGCAGTATTTT

d_call: .
clone_size: once
v_call: TRBV2
j_call: TRBJ1-2
cdr3_aa: CASSESENYGYTF
cdr3_nt: TGTGCCAGCAGTGAATCAGAGAACTATGGCTACACCTTC

d_call: TRBD1
clone_size: .
v_call: TRBV20-1
j_call: TRBJ1-5
cdr3_aa: CSARPGTGGDNQPQHF
cdr3_nt: TGCAGTGCTAGGCCCGGGACAGGGGGGGATAATCAGCCCCAGCATTTT

d_call: .
clone_size: .
v_call: TRBV7-9
j_call: TRBJ2-7
cdr3_aa: CASSLGRVKAPLMASEQYF
cdr3_nt: TGTGCCAGCAGCTTAGGAAGGGTTAAAGCTCCACTAATGGCCTCCGAGCAGTACTTC

d_call: .
clone_size: .
v_call: TRBV29-1
j_call: TRBJ1-1
cdr3_aa: CSVIVRGTRNTEAFF
cdr3_nt: TGCAGCGTTATAGTAAGGGGAACTCGGAACACTGAAGCTTTCTTT

d_call: .
clone_size: once
v_call: TRBV12-3/TRBV12-4
j_call: TRBJ2-2
cdr3_aa: CASSLRAWNTGELFF
cdr3_nt: TGTGCCAGCAGCCTCAGGGCTTGGAACACCGGGGAGCTGTTTTTT

d_call: .
clone_size: .
v_call: TRBV19
j_call: TRBJ2-2
cdr3_aa: CASSGARTGELFF
cdr3_nt: TGTGCCAGTTCCGGGGCGCGGACCGGGGAGCTGTTTTTT

d_call: .
clone_size: few
v_call: TRBV4-1
j_call: TRBJ2-7
cdr3_aa: CASSQGEKGPYEQYF
cdr3_nt: TGCGCCAGCAGCCAAGGGGAAAAAGGGCCCTACGAGCAGTACTTC

d_call: .
clone_size: .
v_call: TRBV7-2
j_call: TRBJ2-2
cdr3_aa: CASSLGDVVRTEYTGELFF
cdr3_nt: TGTGCCAGCAGCTTAGGAGACGTGGTCCGGACAGAATACACCGGGGAGCTGTTTTTT

d_call: .
clone_size: .
v_call: TRBV3-1
j_call: TRBJ1-6
cdr3_aa: CASSPYEGPLHF
cdr3_nt: TGTGCCAGCAGCCCTTACGAGGGACCCCTCCACTTT

d_call: TRBD2
clone_size: once
v_call: TRBV7-2
j_call: TRBJ2-2
cdr3_aa: CASSYSGGAAGELFF
cdr3_nt: TGTGCCAGCAGTTATAGCGGGGGGGCAGCCGGGGAGCTGTTTTTT

d_call: TRBD1
clone_size: .
v_call: TRBV6-5
j_call: TRBJ2-7
cdr3_aa: CASSYLDRAYEQYF
cdr3_nt: TGTGCCAGCAGTTACCTAGACAGGGCCTACGAGCAGTACTTC

d_call: .
clone_size: .
v_call: TRBV20-1
j_call: TRBJ2-1
cdr3_aa: CSARDSAGEQFF
cdr3_nt: TGCAGTGCTAGAGATTCGGCGGGTGAGCAGTTCTTC

d_call: TRBD2
clone_size: .
v_call: TRBV5-4
j_call: TRBJ2-3
cdr3_aa: CASSLGGRTDTQYF
cdr3_nt: TGTGCCAGCAGCTTAGGCGGGAGGACAGATACGCAGTATTTT

d_call: TRBD2
clone_size: .
v_call: TRBV12-3/TRBV12-4
j_call: TRBJ2-1
cdr3_aa: CASSYRTSGAHEQFF
cdr3_nt: TGTGCCAGCAGTTACCGGACTAGCGGGGCTCATGAGCAGTTCTTC

d_call: .
clone_size: .
v_call: TRBV2
j_call: TRBJ1-2
cdr3_aa: CASRARGGEFGYTF
cdr3_nt: TGTGCCAGCAGGGCCCGAGGGGGGGAGTTTGGCTACACCTTC

d_call: TRBD1
clone_size: .
v_call: TRBV20-1
j_call: TRBJ1-1
cdr3_aa: CSAPGQPLEAFF
cdr3_nt: TGCAGTGCCCCGGGACAGCCCCTAGAAGCTTTCTTT

d_call: TRBD2
clone_size: .
v_call: TRBV7-3
j_call: TRBJ2-1
cdr3_aa: CASSVTSGGRTEQFF
cdr3_nt: TGTGCCAGCAGCGTGACTAGCGGGGGTAGGACTGAGCAGTTCTTC

d_call: .
clone_size: .
v_call: TRBV29-1
j_call: TRBJ1-1
cdr3_aa: CSVAQGWDTEAFF
cdr3_nt: TGCAGCGTTGCCCAAGGCTGGGACACTGAAGCTTTCTTT

d_call: .
clone_size: .
v_call: TRBV20-1
j_call: TRBJ1-5
cdr3_aa: CSAKTGADLSNQPQHF
cdr3_nt: TGCAGTGCTAAAACGGGTGCCGACCTTAGCAATCAGCCCCAGCATTTT

d_call: .
clone_size: .
v_call: TRBV7-9
j_call: TRBJ1-1
cdr3_aa: CASKVPSQDEAFF
cdr3_nt: TGTGCCAGCAAGGTCCCGTCACAGGATGAAGCTTTCTTT

d_call: .
clone_size: .
v_call: TRBV19
j_call: TRBJ2-2
cdr3_aa: CASSPPIGELFF
cdr3_nt: TGTGCCAGTAGCCCCCCGATCGGGGAGCTGTTTTTT